The 19 T cell receptor beta chains listed next were all sequenced from one sample in a study of blood T cell repertoires in COVID-19 (dated by TCRdb to 2019 to 2021). Libraries were built with the immunoSEQ multiplex PCR assay. Sourced from immuneACCESS, this table was stored by TCRdb with only in-frame sequences that have V and J called. A share of the clones is absent; for the studies checked, an unresolved V gene accounts for under half, and the remainder has no known explanation. In this sample the table shows about 200,000 clones, 75% to 90% of which occur a single time. 5.5% to 8% of the sample rests with the top ten. The sequenced sample consisted of peripheral blood. The receptors here all came from a man aged 55 to 69 who had recovered from COVID-19.

The V call is TRBV27, the J call TRBJ1-4, with TRBD1 matching 8 bases. This CDR3 spans 15 amino acids. Germline V lookup: CDR1 MNHEY, CDR2 SMNVEV (reference sequence). Trimming removed 5 bases from V and 6 bases from J; junction bases left unmatched: 8. CDR3 in DNA: TGTGCCAGCAGTCCCCGCAGGGGGCTGTATGAAAAACTGTTTTTT. It translates to CASSPRRGLYEKLFF.

This rearrangement joins TRBV18 to TRBJ2-2; a possible D gene is TRBD1 (6 bases). Germline CDR1 reads KGHSH; CDR2 reads LQKENI. Trimming took off 5 bases at V and 1 base at J, with 17 bases between the two ends. The CDR3 sequence is 17 residues long. CDR3 region: CASSALNLQGNTGELFF. In DNA form, the CDR3 reads TGTGCCAGCTCAGCTTTGAACCTACAGGGGAACACCGGGGAGCTGTTTTTT.

This clone has just one count. The rearrangement links TRBV19 to TRBJ1-3; maybe TRBD1 (6 bases). There are 15 residues in the CDR3. Between the trimmed V and J ends, which lost 7 bases and 2 bases, there was a span of 15 bases. The germline CDR1 and CDR2 sequences are LNHDA and SQIVND (reference sequence). In DNA, the CDR3 is TGTGCCAGTAAGGCCCAGGGGCGGACTGGAAACACCATATATTTT. This sequence encodes CASKAQGRTGNTIYF.

The rearrangement uses TRBV3-1 (or the pseudogene TRBV3-2) and TRBJ1-1; 7 bases match TRBD1. Germline CDR1 reads LGHDT; CDR2 reads YNNKEL (reference sequence). V was pared by 7 bases and J by 5 bases, with 10 bases of the junction left unmatched. The CDR3 totals 14 residues. The CDR3 loop reads CASTRQGGQTEAFF. CDR3 bases: TGTGCCAGCACCCGCCAGGGGGGACAGACTGAAGCTTTCTTT.

The rearrangement links TRBV4-3 to TRBJ1-2, with 8 bases identical to TRBD1. With V trimmed by 1 base and J by 4 bases, 5 bases remained unmatched. CDR1 is LGHNA, CDR2 YSLEER, per germline. The CDR3 spans 15 residues. Here the CDR3 reads CASSQGQGASYGYTF. CDR3 coding DNA: TGCGCCAGCAGCCAAGGGCAGGGGGCCTCCTATGGCTACACCTTC.

This clone was recorded once. DNA for the CDR3: TGTGCCAGCTCACCTCCGGGGAGAGATACGCAGTATTTT. It codes for CASSPPGRDTQYF. V is TRBV18 and J is TRBJ2-3, with a weak D call TRBD2 (5 bases). The CDR3 sequence is 13 residues long. The germline gives CDR1 KGHSH, CDR2 LQKENI. Trimming cost V 3 bases and J 5 bases, with 9 bases left between them. Full variable domain (outside the CDR3, taken from reference TRBV18 and TRBJ2-3): NAGVMQNPRHLVRRRGQEARLRCSPMKGHSHVYWYRQLPEEGLKFMVYLQKENIIDESGMPKERFSAEFPKEGPSILRIQQVVRGDSAAYFCASSPPGRDTQYFGPGTRLTVL.

The chain is built from TRBV5-1 and TRBJ2-5, with D possibly TRBD2 on 6 matching bases. The germline V gene encodes CDR1 SGHRS and CDR2 YFSETQ. V dropped 4 bases and J dropped 5 bases, with 18 bases sitting between them. This CDR3 contains 15 residues. The CDR3 region has the DNA TGCGCCAGCAGCGAGGGACTCGGCCTGGGGGAGACCCAGTACTTC. Its protein product is CASSEGLGLGETQYF.

Turning to this clone: The germline gene is not matched at one end of the junction; a read error may be the cause. This rearrangement joins TRBV6-1 to TRBJ1-1; D gene uncertain. This CDR3 contains 10 residues. The germline V gene encodes CDR1 MNHNS and CDR2 SASEGT. The CDR3 DNA is TGTGCCAGCAGTGAGGCCTTCAGTTCCTTT. This sequence encodes CASSEAFSSF.

The rearrangement joins TRBV19 to TRBJ1-2; D may be TRBD1 (5 bases). With 2 bases removed from V and 4 bases from J, the gap between germline ends came to 23 bases. CDR1 and CDR2 from the germline V gene are LNHDA and SQIVND (reference sequence). The CDR3 loop spans 18 amino acids. CDR3 bases: TGTGCCAGTAGTATACAAGGACACAAGGCCTTCTCCGGCTATGGCTACACCTTC. Its translation: CASSIQGHKAFSGYGYTF. Combining the CDR3 with reference TRBV19 and TRBJ1-2 gives the whole variable domain DGGITQSPKYLFRKEGQNVTLSCEQNLNHDAMYWYRQDPGQGLRLIYYSQIVNDFQKGDIAEGYSVSREKKESFPLTVTSAQKNPTAFYLCASSIQGHKAFSGYGYTFGSGTRLTVV.

The V call is TRBV6-2 or TRBV6-3, the J call TRBJ2-7, with 7 nucleotides matching TRBD2. Germline values: CDR1 MNHEY, CDR2 SVGEGT. V lost 5 bases, J lost 3 bases, and 13 bases stayed unmatched. The CDR3 totals 16 residues. Here the CDR3 reads CASSGLTGGGSYEQYF. The CDR3 DNA is TGTGCCAGCAGTGGCCTGACTGGCGGGGGTAGCTACGAGCAGTACTTC.

V usage is TRBV19 and J usage is TRBJ2-3; weak D call: TRBD2 (6 bases). This CDR3 has 13 residues. V lost 1 base and J lost 12, with 14 bases in between. Germline V gene sequence: CDR1 LNHDA, CDR2 SQIVND (reference sequence). This CDR3 is CASSIAGVGPQYF. The CDR3 nucleotides are TGTGCCAGTAGTATAGCGGGAGTTGGCCCTCAGTATTTT.

The chain combines TRBV10-1 with TRBJ1-1; D might be TRBD1 (6 bases). The CDR3 has 18 residues. Germline lookup yields CDR1 WNHNN and CDR2 SYGVQD (reference sequence). Between the trimmed V and J ends, which lost 0 bases and 3 bases, there was a span of 20 bases. The CDR3 bases are TGCGCCAGCAGTGAGTCGACAGGAACGGGCTTTTGGCACACTGAAGCTTTCTTT. Amino acid sequence: CASSESTGTGFWHTEAFF.

This clone was seen a handful of times. The chain uses TRBV3-1 (or the pseudogene TRBV3-2) and TRBJ2-7; 8 bases align to TRBD1. Germline loops: CDR1 LGHDT, CDR2 YNNKEL (reference sequence). The CDR3 has 14 amino acids. With 4 bases clipped from V and 6 bases from J, the junction kept 8 bases outside the gene matches. In DNA, the CDR3 is TGTGCCAGCAGCCTTTGGACAGGGTGGAGCGAGCAGTACTTC. Residues: CASSLWTGWSEQYF.

The V gene is TRBV27, the J gene TRBJ1-1; possibly TRBD1 for D (6 bases). This CDR3 has 16 amino acids. V lost 0 bases and J 4 bases, leaving 15 bases between the germline ends. From germline, CDR1 is MNHEY and CDR2 SMNVEV (reference sequence). The CDR3 DNA is TGTGCCAGCAGTTTATCTACTCAGGGGAGGGGCACTGAAGCTTTCTTT. This codes for CASSLSTQGRGTEAFF.

J is TRBJ2-2 and V is TRBV7-9; TRBD2 is a possible D gene (5 bases). Germline-derived CDR1 and CDR2 are SEHNR and FQNEAQ (reference sequence). The CDR3 has 16 amino acids. With 5 bases removed from V and 0 bases from J, the gap between germline ends came to 13 bases. The CDR3 reads CASSPLGNANTGELFF. DNA for the CDR3: TGTGCCAGCAGCCCCCTCGGGAACGCGAACACCGGGGAGCTGTTTTTT.

The rearrangement uses TRBV7-9 and TRBJ1-5; D is perhaps TRBD1 (6 bases). Germline loops: CDR1 SEHNR, CDR2 FQNEAQ (reference sequence). This CDR3 is built from 15 residues. V lost 0 bases, J lost 2 bases, and 8 bases lay in between. The CDR3 spells CASSLAEGGNQPQHF. CDR3 bases: TGTGCCAGCAGCTTAGCAGAGGGGGGCAATCAGCCCCAGCATTTT.

J is TRBJ1-6 and V is TRBV19; D uncertain. The CDR3 sequence is 15 residues long. V was cut by 6 bases and J by 5 bases, with 14 bases left in between. Germline values: CDR1 LNHDA, CDR2 SQIVND (reference sequence). Written as DNA, the CDR3 is TGTGCCAGTAGCCACTACACTGGCCATAATTCACCCCTCCACTTT. Amino acid sequence: CASSHYTGHNSPLHF.

The chain recombines TRBV3-1 (or the pseudogene TRBV3-2) with TRBJ2-5; maybe TRBD1 (5 bases). The CDR3 has 13 amino acids. V lost 5 bases and J 7 bases, leaving 14 bases between the germline ends. Germline V gene lookup returns CDR1 LGHDT and CDR2 YNNKEL (reference sequence). CDR3 residues: CASSYDSAGTQYF. The DNA for the CDR3 is TGTGCCAGCAGCTACGACAGCGCAGGGACCCAGTACTTC.

The chain couples TRBV30 to TRBJ1-5; 11 bases fit TRBD1. V dropped 5 bases and J dropped 6; count of bases not matched to a gene: 6. The CDR3 totals 14 residues. Germline V gene lookup returns CDR1 GTSNPN and CDR2 SVGIG (reference sequence). The CDR3 DNA reads as TGTGCCTGGGAGGACAGGGGGCTCAGTCAGCCCCAGCATTTT. Translation gives CAWEDRGLSQPQHF.